Below, 5 T cell receptor beta chains from the same sample are listed, as sequenced in a study of CD8+ T cells in alopecia areata. The treatment denotes: oral pan-JAK inhibitor, 5-10 mg twice daily. TCR sequencing used cDNA made by reverse transcription of extracted RNA. TCRdb's table, derived via immunoSEQ multiplex PCR, lists solely in-frame clones and lacks some. The sample lists fewer than 200,000 clones, 58% occurring once. This specimen was CD4+ T cells sorted from blood, taken at approximately week 56, from a patient treated with tofacitinib. Every receptor here comes from a human donor with alopecia areata.

This clone showed up many times. The chain is built from TRBV7-6 and TRBJ2-1; 8 nucleotides match TRBD2. The CDR3 sequence is 15 residues long. J lost 6 bases, V lost 4 bases, and 8 bases had no gene match. Per germline, CDR1 SGHVS and CDR2 FNYEAQ. The CDR3 reads CASSSFSGGPNEQFF. CDR3 bases: TGTGCCAGCAGCTCATTCTCGGGGGGGCCCAATGAGCAGTTCTTC.

This chain joins TRBV9 and TRBJ1-2; D is uncertain. The CDR3 loop spans 15 amino acids. V gave up 4 bases and J gave up 4 bases, with 17 bases separating them. Germline V CDR1 and CDR2: SGDLS, YYNGEE. As DNA, the CDR3 is TGTGCCAGCAGCTCAGGTTATAGGGCCTTCTATGGCTACACCTTC. Its translation is CASSSGYRAFYGYTF. Supplemented by reference TRBV9 and TRBJ1-2, the full variable domain reads DSGVTQTPKHLITATGQRVTLRCSPRSGDLSVYWYQQSLDQGLQFLIQYYNGEERAKGNILERFSAQQFPDLHSELNLSSLELGDSALYFCASSSGYRAFYGYTFGSGTRLTVV.

In this sample, this clone turned up once. The chain couples TRBV30 to TRBJ1-2; D is uncertain. The CDR3 spans 13 residues. Trimming removed 0 bases at V and 4 bases at J, with 9 bases between. Germline V gives CDR1 GTSNPN, CDR2 SVGIG (reference sequence). The CDR3 DNA reads as TGTGCCTGGAGTGTAAACTCCGGCTATGGCTACACCTTC. It specifies CAWSVNSGYGYTF.

The J gene is TRBJ2-7, the V gene TRBV6-5; D call uncertain. Trimming took 3 bases from V and 6 from J, leaving 21 bases between them. The CDR3 is made up of 16 amino acids. Germline V gene lookup returns CDR1 MNHEY and CDR2 SVGAGI. Written as DNA, the CDR3 is TGTGCCAGCAGTTATTCGACGGGCCCGGTACATGGCGAGCAGTACTTC. Its protein is CASSYSTGPVHGEQYF.

As regards this clone: Other DNA sequences in the same sample also yield this CDR3. This chain connects TRBV6-6 to TRBJ2-5; no firm D call. The germline V gene encodes CDR1 MNHNY and CDR2 SVGAGI (reference sequence). The CDR3 loop spans 12 amino acids. V lost 2 bases and J 2 bases, leaving 3 bases between the germline ends. In DNA, the CDR3 is TGTGCCAGCAGTTACGGGCAAGAGACCCAGTACTTC. Protein: CASSYGQETQYF.